The 20 T cell receptor beta chains below come from one sample, sequenced in a study of human T cells and chemical hapten exposure. MiXCR, applied by TCRdb to the RACE reads, yields one record per CDR3 protein. The sample contains 60,000 to 65,000 distinct CDR3 sequences, approximately 11% of which appear only once. Sample time point: patch test 3, about 24 weeks after DPC sensitization. Treatment meaning: therapeutic diphenylcyclopropenone sensitization with weekly scalp DPC. Source: whole blood, taken in connection with sensitization to the hapten diphenylcyclopropenone (DPC). The source of these receptors is a woman aged 25 to 39 with alopecia areata. Some clones in this sample may be carry-over from other donors' samples.

This clonotype was picked up a small number of times. The chain has TRBV5-1 and TRBJ2-7; D unclear. The germline CDR1 and CDR2 sequences are SGHRS and YFSETQ. The CDR3 is 13 residues long. The V gene lost 0 bases and the J gene lost 3 bases, with 7 bases spanning the gap. CDR3 in amino acids: CASSLARSYEQYF. The CDR3 bases are TGCGCCAGCAGCTTGGCCAGAAGCTACGAGCAGTACTTC.

This clonotype has more than one count but fewer than ten. V is TRBV27 and J is TRBJ2-7; 12 nucleotides agree with TRBD2. CDR1 and CDR2 (germline): MNHEY, SMNVEV (reference sequence). J gave up 2 bases and V 5 bases, and 7 bases lay outside the gene matches. This CDR3 region has 16 residues. The CDR3 DNA is TGTGCCAGCAGTCGACTAGCGGGAGAGATACCCTACGAGCAGTACTTC. It codes for CASSRLAGEIPYEQYF.

This chain joins TRBV4-3 and TRBJ2-1; 7 nucleotides agree with TRBD2. CDR3 length: 16 amino acids. CDR1 and CDR2 from the germline V gene are LGHNA and YSLEER. V shed 4 bases and J 0 bases; nucleotides not matched to a gene: 6. The CDR3 protein is CASSLLAESSYNEQFF. CDR3 DNA sequence: TGCGCCAGCAGCCTCCTAGCGGAGAGCTCCTACAATGAGCAGTTCTTC.

This rearrangement joins TRBV7-2 to TRBJ2-3; a possible D gene is TRBD2 (5 bases). Deletions cut 8 bases from V and 14 bases from J, with 17 bases between. Germline V lookup: CDR1 SGHTA, CDR2 FQGNSA. The CDR3 extends over 11 amino acids. The CDR3 nucleotides read TGTGCCAGCGGCAATCTAGGAGCGGCGTATTTT. Its translation is CASGNLGAAYF.

This clonotype was recorded at least ten times. The chain uses TRBV7-8 and TRBJ2-6; 8 positions match TRBD1. The CDR3 covers 19 residues. With V trimmed by 4 bases and J by 0 bases, 11 bases remained unmatched. CDR1 is SGHVS, CDR2 FQNEAQ, per germline. The CDR3 loop is CASSSPGQVPISGANVLTF. CDR3 nucleotide sequence: TGTGCCAGCAGCTCACCGGGACAGGTCCCAATCTCTGGGGCCAACGTCCTGACTTTC. Filled out from reference TRBV7-8 and TRBJ2-6, the complete variable domain reads GAGVSQSPRYKVAKRGQDVALRCDPISGHVSLFWYQQALGQGPEFLTYFQNEAQLDKSGLPSDRFFAERPEGSVSTLKIQRTQQEDSAVYLCASSSPGQVPISGANVLTFGAGSRLTVL.

The rearrangement joins TRBV2 to TRBJ2-1, with TRBD2 identical over 7 bases. Germline-derived CDR1 and CDR2 are SNHLY and FYNNEI. V shed 5 bases, J shed 4 bases, and the junction held 5 bases outside the gene matches. The CDR3 is made up of 14 amino acids. This chain's CDR3 is CASSYQRGYNEQFF. CDR3 coding DNA: TGTGCCAGCAGTTACCAGCGGGGATACAATGAGCAGTTCTTC.

This clonotype occurred a few times. The V gene is TRBV4-1, the J gene TRBJ2-7; 9 bases are a match to TRBD2. The CDR3 is 15 amino acids. The V and J ends lost 5 bases and 4 bases, in that order; junction bases with no gene match: 9. From germline, CDR1 is MGHRA and CDR2 YSYEKL. CDR3 bases: TGCGCCAGCAGCGAGGCTAGCGGGGAGGGGTACGAGCAGTACTTC. Translated: CASSEASGEGYEQYF.

The chain employs TRBV12-3 or TRBV12-4 and TRBJ1-2; D remains ambiguous. The CDR3 totals 12 residues. The V and J ends lost 1 base and 5 bases respectively, with 5 bases between them. The CDR3 region is CASSLGEYGYTF. The DNA of the CDR3 is TGTGCCAGCAGTTTAGGGGAGTATGGCTACACCTTC.

This clonotype was observed a few times. CDR3 protein: CASSSGSGDEQFF. CDR3 in DNA: TGTGCCAGCAGCAGCGGAAGTGGGGATGAGCAGTTCTTC. The chain is built from TRBV5-4 and TRBJ2-1; perhaps TRBD2 as D (5 bases). Germline V lookup: CDR1 SGHNT, CDR2 YYREEE (reference sequence). Deletions cut 4 bases from V and 8 bases from J, with 13 bases between. The CDR3 extends over 13 amino acids.

The chain combines TRBV12-3 or TRBV12-4 with TRBJ2-1; no reliable D call. This CDR3 is 16 amino acids long. V lost 6 bases, J lost 0 bases, and 15 bases lay in between. The CDR3 DNA sequence: TGTGCCAGCAGCCCCACTCCCTATAGCTCCTACAATGAGCAGTTCTTC. Translation gives CASSPTPYSSYNEQFF.

This clonotype was seen more than once but under ten times. This sequence joins TRBV21-1 and TRBJ1-6. TRBV21-1 is a documented pseudogene. The CDR3 runs 12 residues. Here the CDR3 reads CASSNQNSPLHF. The CDR3 DNA reads as TGTGCCAGCAGCAACCAGAATTCACCCCTCCACTTT.

In its sample, this clonotype was seen many times. The rearrangement uses TRBV28 and TRBJ1-6; D unclear. The CDR3 is made up of 15 amino acids. CDR1 and CDR2 from the germline V gene are MDHEN and SYDVKM. Trimming took 2 bases from V and 7 from J, leaving 12 bases between them. The CDR3: CASSLPNPTNSPLHF. CDR3 in DNA: TGTGCCAGCAGTTTACCTAACCCTACCAATTCACCCCTCCACTTT.

V and J are TRBV5-4 and TRBJ2-4, with D maybe TRBD2 (6 bases). V was clipped by 4 bases and J by 1 base, with 21 bases between them. The CDR3 covers 18 residues. Germline CDR1 SGHNT, CDR2 YYREEE (reference sequence). In DNA, the CDR3 is TGTGCCAGCAGCCTGGGGAGGTCGGGGATAAGGGCCAAAAACATTCAGTACTTC. As protein: CASSLGRSGIRAKNIQYF. Together with reference TRBV5-4 and TRBJ2-4, the CDR3 gives the full variable domain: ETGVTQSPTHLIKTRGQQVTLRCSSQSGHNTVSWYQQALGQGPQFIFQYYREEENGRGNFPPRFSGLQFPNYSSELNVNALELDDSALYLCASSLGRSGIRAKNIQYFGAGTRLSVL.

This clonotype was counted between two and nine times. This chain uses TRBV10-2 with TRBJ1-6; tentative D call: TRBD1 (6 bases). The V end was cut by 1 base, the J end by 3 bases, with 13 bases between. The germline gives CDR1 WSHSY, CDR2 SAAADI. The length of the CDR3 is 17 residues. The CDR3 DNA reads TGCGCCAGCAGTGAGTTGACAGGAAATAGCTATAATTCACCCCTCCACTTT. Its translation is CASSELTGNSYNSPLHF.

This clonotype was seen ten or more times. The rearrangement joins TRBV7-2 to TRBJ2-1, with TRBD2 identical over 11 bases. The CDR3 has 14 amino acids. Unmatched junction bases numbered 11, after V lost 5 bases and J lost 14 bases. Germline V gives CDR1 SGHTA, CDR2 FQGNSA. This CDR3 reads CASSPEGLAGFEFF. The CDR3 nucleotides are TGTGCCAGCAGCCCGGAAGGACTAGCGGGCTTTGAGTTCTTC.

CDR3 residues: CSVGARDQPQHF. For the CDR3, the DNA is TGCAGCGTTGGCGCACGGGATCAGCCCCAGCATTTT. The genes are TRBV29-1 and TRBJ1-5; D ambiguous. CDR3 length equals 12 residues. Germline assignment: CDR1 SQVTM and CDR2 ANQGSEA. V lost 4 bases, J lost 5 bases, and 9 bases lay in between. Using reference TRBV29-1 and TRBJ1-5 for the parts outside the CDR3, the full variable domain is SAVISQKPSRDICQRGTSLTIQCQVDSQVTMMFWYRQQPGQSLTLIATANQGSEATYESGFVIDKFPISRPNLTFSTLTVSNMSPEDSSIYLCSVGARDQPQHFGDGTRLSIL.

This clonotype was seen many times. This chain uses TRBV28 with TRBJ1-1, with TRBD1 identical over 7 bases. The V segment lost 5 bases and the J segment 7 bases; nucleotides outside the gene matches: 4. Germline V gene lookup returns CDR1 MDHEN and CDR2 SYDVKM. The CDR3 runs to 12 residues. DNA of the CDR3: TGTGCCAGCAGTCCCAACAGGGGTGAAGCTTTCTTT. As protein: CASSPNRGEAFF.

This clonotype has only a few counts. The chain couples TRBV20-1 to TRBJ2-3; 7 bases line up with TRBD2. The CDR3 contains 14 residues. Germline CDR1 and CDR2: DFQATT and SNEGSKA (reference sequence). Here the CDR3 DNA reads TGCAGCGCCATTACTAGCGATACAGGAGATACGCAGTATTTT. It yields the protein CSAITSDTGDTQYF.

This clonotype was seen only a few times. CDR3 sequence reads: CSGTTGRRATEAFF. CDR3 coding DNA: TGCAGCGGCACGACAGGGCGGCGGGCCACTGAAGCTTTCTTT. V is TRBV29-1 and J is TRBJ1-1; 7 nucleotides align to TRBD1. V gave up 7 bases and J gave up 4 bases; unmatched junction bases: 12. CDR1 is SQVTM, CDR2 ANQGSEA, per germline. The length of the CDR3 is 14 residues.

This clonotype appeared many times. J is TRBJ2-1 and V is TRBV11-2; 8 positions match TRBD2. The CDR3 totals 17 residues. Per the germline V gene, CDR1 is SGHAT and CDR2 is FQNNGV. V was pared by 1 base and J by 6 bases, with 11 bases of the junction left unmatched. CDR3 sequence (DNA): TGTGCCAGCAGCTTAGGTTACCGCGGGAGGAGGAGCAATGAGCAGTTCTTC. Its protein product is CASSLGYRGRRSNEQFF.